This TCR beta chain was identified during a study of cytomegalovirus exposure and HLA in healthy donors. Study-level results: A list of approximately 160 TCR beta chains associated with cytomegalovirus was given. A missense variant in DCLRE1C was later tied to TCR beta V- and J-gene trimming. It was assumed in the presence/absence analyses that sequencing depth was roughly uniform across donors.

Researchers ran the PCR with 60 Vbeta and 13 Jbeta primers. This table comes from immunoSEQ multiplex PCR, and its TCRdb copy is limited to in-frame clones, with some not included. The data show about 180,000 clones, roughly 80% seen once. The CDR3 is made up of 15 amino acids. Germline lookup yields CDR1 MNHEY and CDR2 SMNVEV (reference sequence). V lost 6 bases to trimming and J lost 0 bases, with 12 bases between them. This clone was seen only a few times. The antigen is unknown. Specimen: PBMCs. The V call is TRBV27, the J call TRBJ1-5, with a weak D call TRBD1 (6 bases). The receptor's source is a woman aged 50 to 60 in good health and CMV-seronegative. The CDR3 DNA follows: TGTGCCAGCAGCGAAGTACAGGGTAGCAATCAGCCCCAGCATTTT. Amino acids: CASSEVQGSNQPQHF.